Each of the 4 T cell receptor beta chains below was sequenced from the same sample in a study of T cell repertoires in cytomegalovirus infection. TCRdb ran MiXCR on the reads and lists one entry per CDR3 protein. There are fewer than 400,000 distinct CDR3 sequences in the sample; 18% occur only once, and 7.5% to 9.5% lies in the top ten. Material: PBMCs. The receptors were gathered from a human donor in good health (CMV status not recorded). Some clones in this sample may be carry-over from other donors' samples.

This clonotype was observed many times. V is TRBV12-3 or TRBV12-4 and J is TRBJ2-7, with 8 bases that match TRBD2. This CDR3 region has 16 residues. Trimming cost V 6 bases and J 3 bases; bases outside gene matches: 13. The CDR3 protein is CASSLTRGGASYEQYF. The CDR3, as DNA: TGTGCCAGCAGCCTAACCCGGGGGGGGGCCAGCTACGAGCAGTACTTC.

This chain connects TRBV27 to TRBJ2-7, with D possibly being TRBD1 or TRBD2 (5 bases each). Germline-derived CDR1 and CDR2 are MNHEY and SMNVEV (reference sequence). CDR3 length: 13 residues. The V end lost 8 bases, the J end lost 5 bases, and 16 bases lay between the germline ends. CDR3 sequence: CASGPGTPNEQYF. DNA for the CDR3: TGTGCCAGCGGCCCCGGGACGCCAAACGAGCAGTACTTC.

This clonotype has just a few counts. V and J are TRBV2 and TRBJ1-2; D gene unclear. Between the trimmed V and J ends, which lost 7 bases and 4 bases, there was a span of 16 bases. This CDR3 contains 14 residues. The germline V gene has CDR1 SNHLY and CDR2 FYNNEI. CDR3 sequence: CASNPAGLSYGYTF. The CDR3 DNA reads TGTGCCAGCAATCCCGCAGGACTTTCCTATGGCTACACCTTC.

This clonotype was observed at least ten times. The chain is built from TRBV7-9 and TRBJ1-2, with D possibly being TRBD1 (6 bases). Germline CDR1 and CDR2: SEHNR and FQNEAQ (reference sequence). The CDR3 is made up of 14 amino acids. Trimming removed 2 bases from V and 3 bases from J, with 10 bases in between. CDR3 sequence reads: CASSLQGSYYGYTF. In DNA form, the CDR3 reads TGTGCCAGCAGCTTACAGGGGAGTTACTATGGCTACACCTTC.